This T cell receptor (beta chain) was sequenced in a study of breast tumors, draining lymph nodes, adjacent tissues. The lymph nodes were axillary draining lymph nodes from breast cancer patients. Points on this clonotype: Its antigen is unidentified. The junction differs from germline at one of its ends, possibly a read error.

Study-level findings and limits: Tumor T cell lymph node origin was a supported hypothesis, not proven. Tumor and nontumor repertoires were significantly more similar in luminal-like than in basal-like breast cancer. Tumors had less TCR diversity than lymph nodes, more than nontumor tissue.

Germline V CDR1 and CDR2: DFQATT, SNEGSKA (reference sequence). This CDR3 spans 14 amino acids. Each CDR3 protein gets one entry after TCRdb re-called the multiplex PCR reads with MiXCR. The sample contains approximately 150,000 distinct CDR3 sequences, around a third of which appear only once. This chain uses TRBV20-1 with TRBJ1-2; D is uncertain. The TCR sequence derives from a female donor with breast cancer. Some clones in this sample may be carry-over from other donors' samples. The sequenced sample was axillary lymph node tissue. CDR3 nucleotides: TGCGGTGCTCCTCTTGCTGACGGCCCCTATGGCTACACCTTC. This translates into CGAPLADGPYGYTF.